This T cell receptor (beta chain) is drawn from a study of Graves' ophthalmopathy and Graves' hyperthyroidism. Newly diagnosed hyperthyroidism donors, aged 18 to 65, duration under 2 months. The sequenced template was RNA, covering the TCR beta CDR3 region. The authors performed first-round RT-PCR with HTBI primers and then a second-round multiplex PCR. TCRdb reprocessed the multiplex PCR reads with MiXCR, giving one entry per CDR3 protein. This sample has about 390,000 distinct CDR3 sequences; 15% occur once, and the top ten carry 5.5% to 7%. This clonotype was counted at least ten times. Its antigen is currently unknown. Overall study findings and caveats: Blood also harbored most expanded thyroid clonotypes above 0.001 frequency. Ophthalmopathy could be told apart from stable hyperthyroidism by a 13-signature model (around 88% sensitivity, approximately 81% specificity).

V dropped 3 bases and J dropped 5 bases, with 10 bases sitting between them. Looked up from germline, CDR1 is MNHNS and CDR2 is SASEGT. This CDR3 has 13 amino acids. The clonotype was recovered from a woman younger than 30 with stable Graves' hyperthyroidism. The genes are TRBV6-1 and TRBJ2-5, with D perhaps matching TRBD2 (5 bases). Material: peripheral blood. Written as DNA, the CDR3 is TGTGCCAGCAGTGACCCTGGGAGCGAGACCCAGTACTTC. Translated, it gives CASSDPGSETQYF.